The present T cell receptor beta chain was sequenced within a study of cytotoxic CD8 clonotypes in ibrutinib-treated CLL. The overall study: Once treatment had gone on for a median of around eleven months, range 6 to 36, response samples were drawn. Study findings and constraints: Baseline levels of clonality went above those of age-matched healthy donors and moved with circulating CD8+ T-cell counts. Elevated clonality accompanied ibrutinib response, with a return toward baseline values at progression.

This CDR3 is built from 15 residues. Germline CDR1 MNHNY, CDR2 SVGAGI (reference sequence). The V and J ends lost 2 bases and 1 base respectively, with 11 bases between them. TCR beta libraries used roughly 1.9 micrograms of DNA from cryopreserved PBMCs. Some clones are missing from TCRdb's copy, which holds only in-frame ones; the method was immunoSEQ multiplex PCR. The data contain some 350,000 clones, over 60% of them singletons. This clone appeared a single time. What it binds is not known. The clonotype originates from a human donor with chronic lymphocytic leukemia. The specimen was PBMCs, collected after 36 months of ibrutinib treatment. This chain links TRBV6-6 with TRBJ1-2; D remains ambiguous. The CDR3 bases are TGTGCCAGCAGTTACCTGCCAGCCGGTAACTATGGCTACACCTTC. This encodes CASSYLPAGNYGYTF.